This TCR beta chain was captured by sequencing in a study of blood T cell repertoires in COVID-19. Generated by immunoSEQ multiplex PCR, the TCRdb table keeps only in-frame clones and is missing some. The sample carries over 250,000 clones, under 90% recorded once. V was cut by 5 bases and J by 2 bases, with 13 bases left in between. The CDR3 totals 14 residues. Germline V gives CDR1 MNHEY, CDR2 SMNVEV (reference sequence). The chain uses TRBV27 and TRBJ2-7; the D gene is possibly TRBD2 (5 bases). The sample was peripheral blood. The receptor was isolated from a woman aged 45-60 years who had recovered from COVID-19. The CDR3 protein is CASSPRAATYEQYF. CDR3 bases: TGTGCCAGCAGTCCTCGAGCGGCAACCTACGAGCAGTACTTC.